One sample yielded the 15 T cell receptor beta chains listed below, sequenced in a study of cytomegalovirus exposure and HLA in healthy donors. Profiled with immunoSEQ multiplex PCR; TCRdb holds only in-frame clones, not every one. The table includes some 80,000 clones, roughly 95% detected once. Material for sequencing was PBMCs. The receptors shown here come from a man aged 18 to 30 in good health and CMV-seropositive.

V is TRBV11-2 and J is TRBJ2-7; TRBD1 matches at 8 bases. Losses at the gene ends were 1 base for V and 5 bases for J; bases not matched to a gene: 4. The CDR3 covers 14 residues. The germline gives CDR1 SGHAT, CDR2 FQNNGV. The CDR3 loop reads CASSLGQGAHEQYF. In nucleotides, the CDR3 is TGTGCCAGCAGCTTAGGGCAGGGGGCGCACGAGCAGTACTTC.

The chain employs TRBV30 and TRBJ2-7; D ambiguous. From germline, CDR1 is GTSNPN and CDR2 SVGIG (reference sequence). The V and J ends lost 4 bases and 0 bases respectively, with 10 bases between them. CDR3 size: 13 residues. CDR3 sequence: CAWNRVSSYEQYF. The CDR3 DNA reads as TGTGCCTGGAATCGGGTAAGCTCCTACGAGCAGTACTTC.

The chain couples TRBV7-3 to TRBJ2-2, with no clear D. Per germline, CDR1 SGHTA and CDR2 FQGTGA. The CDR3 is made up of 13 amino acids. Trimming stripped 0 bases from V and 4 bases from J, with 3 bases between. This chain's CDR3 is CASSLTVTGELFF. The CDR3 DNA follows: TGTGCCAGCAGCTTAACCGTCACCGGGGAGCTGTTTTTT. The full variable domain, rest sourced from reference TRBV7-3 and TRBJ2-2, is GAGVSQTPSNKVTEKGKYVELRCDPISGHTALYWYRQSLGQGPEFLIYFQGTGAADDSGLPNDRFFAVRPEGSVSTLKIQRTERGDSAVYLCASSLTVTGELFFGEGSRLTVL.

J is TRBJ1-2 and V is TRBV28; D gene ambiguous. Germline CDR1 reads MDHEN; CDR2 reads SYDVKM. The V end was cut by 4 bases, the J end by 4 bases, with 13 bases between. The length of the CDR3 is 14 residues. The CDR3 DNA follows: TGTGCCAGCAGTTCGGGGTGGCGGATCTATGGCTACACCTTC. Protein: CASSSGWRIYGYTF.

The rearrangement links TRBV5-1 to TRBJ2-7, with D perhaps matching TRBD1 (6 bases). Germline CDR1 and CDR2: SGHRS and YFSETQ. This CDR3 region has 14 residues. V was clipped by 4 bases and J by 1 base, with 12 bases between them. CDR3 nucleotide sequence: TGCGCCAGCAGCCTCGACAGGCGATCCTACGAGCAGTACTTC. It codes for CASSLDRRSYEQYF. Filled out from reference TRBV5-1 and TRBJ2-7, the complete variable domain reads KAGVTQTPRYLIKTRGQQVTLSCSPISGHRSVSWYQQTPGQGLQFLFEYFSETQRNKGNFPGRFSGRQFSNSRSEMNVSTLELGDSALYLCASSLDRRSYEQYFGPGTRLTVT.

The CDR3 sequence: CASSYLYRGRRNEQFF. CDR3 in DNA: TGTGCCAGCAGTTACTTATACAGGGGGCGTAGAAATGAGCAGTTCTTC. This sequence joins TRBV6-5 and TRBJ2-1; 9 bases are shared with TRBD1. Germline assignment: CDR1 MNHEY and CDR2 SVGAGI. After removal of 1 base from V and 7 bases from J, the junction contained 8 bases not matched to a gene. The CDR3 totals 16 residues.

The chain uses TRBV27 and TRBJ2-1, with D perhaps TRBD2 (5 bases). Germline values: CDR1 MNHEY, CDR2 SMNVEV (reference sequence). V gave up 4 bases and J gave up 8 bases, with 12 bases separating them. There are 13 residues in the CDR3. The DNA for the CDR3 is TGTGCCAGCAGTTATAAGAACGGGGATGAGCAGTTCTTC. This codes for CASSYKNGDEQFF.

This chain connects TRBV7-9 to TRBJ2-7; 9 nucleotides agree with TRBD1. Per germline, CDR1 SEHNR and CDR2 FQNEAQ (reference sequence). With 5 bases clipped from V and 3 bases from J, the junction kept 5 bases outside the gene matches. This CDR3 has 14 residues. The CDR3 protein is CASSPDRGFYEQYF. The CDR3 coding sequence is TGTGCCAGCAGCCCGGACAGGGGATTCTACGAGCAGTACTTC.

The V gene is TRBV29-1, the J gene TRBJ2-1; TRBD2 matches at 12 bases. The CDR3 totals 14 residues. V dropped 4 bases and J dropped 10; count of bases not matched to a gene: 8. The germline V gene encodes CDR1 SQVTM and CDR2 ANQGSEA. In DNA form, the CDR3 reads TGCAGCGTTGTAGGGTCTAGCGGGGGGGGCGAGCAGTTCTTC. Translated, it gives CSVVGSSGGGEQFF.

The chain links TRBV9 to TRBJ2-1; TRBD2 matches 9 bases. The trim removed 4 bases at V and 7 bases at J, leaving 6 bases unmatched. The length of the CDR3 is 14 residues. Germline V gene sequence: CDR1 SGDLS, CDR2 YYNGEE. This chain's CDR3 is CASSPGLARNEQFF. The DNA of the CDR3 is TGTGCCAGCAGCCCGGGACTAGCTCGGAATGAGCAGTTCTTC.

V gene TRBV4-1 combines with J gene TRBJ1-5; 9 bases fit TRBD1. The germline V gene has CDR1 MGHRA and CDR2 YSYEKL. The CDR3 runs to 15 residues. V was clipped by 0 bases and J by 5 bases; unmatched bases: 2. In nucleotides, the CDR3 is TGCGCCAGCAGCCAAGAGGGACAGGGACATCAGCCCCAGCATTTT. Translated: CASSQEGQGHQPQHF.

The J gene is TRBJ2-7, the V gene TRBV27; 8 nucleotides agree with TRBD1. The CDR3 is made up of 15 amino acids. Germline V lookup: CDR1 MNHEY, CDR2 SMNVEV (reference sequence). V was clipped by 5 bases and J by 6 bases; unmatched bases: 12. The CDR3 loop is CASSPQPGGLPEQYF. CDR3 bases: TGTGCCAGCAGTCCGCAACCAGGGGGCCTCCCCGAGCAGTACTTC.

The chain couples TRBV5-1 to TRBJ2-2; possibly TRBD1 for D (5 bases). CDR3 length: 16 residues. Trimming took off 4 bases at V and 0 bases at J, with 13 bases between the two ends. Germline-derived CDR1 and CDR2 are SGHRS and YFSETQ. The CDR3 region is CASSLRTIANTGELFF. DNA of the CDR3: TGCGCCAGCAGCCTCAGGACAATTGCGAACACCGGGGAGCTGTTTTTT.

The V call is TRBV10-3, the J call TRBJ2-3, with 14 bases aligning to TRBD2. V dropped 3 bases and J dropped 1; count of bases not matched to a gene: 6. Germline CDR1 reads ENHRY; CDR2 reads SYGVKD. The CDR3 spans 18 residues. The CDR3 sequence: CAISDRLAGGPGTDTQYF. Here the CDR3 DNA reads TGTGCCATCAGTGATCGACTAGCGGGAGGGCCTGGCACAGATACGCAGTATTTT.

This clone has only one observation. CDR3 coding DNA: TGTGCCAGCAGAGCGGGACAGGGGAACTACGAGCAGTACTTC. Amino acid sequence: CASRAGQGNYEQYF. The chain recombines TRBV27 with TRBJ2-7; 10 bases are a match to TRBD1. With 6 bases clipped from V and 3 bases from J, the junction kept 5 bases outside the gene matches. Germline CDR1 and CDR2: MNHEY and SMNVEV (reference sequence). This CDR3 is built from 14 residues.